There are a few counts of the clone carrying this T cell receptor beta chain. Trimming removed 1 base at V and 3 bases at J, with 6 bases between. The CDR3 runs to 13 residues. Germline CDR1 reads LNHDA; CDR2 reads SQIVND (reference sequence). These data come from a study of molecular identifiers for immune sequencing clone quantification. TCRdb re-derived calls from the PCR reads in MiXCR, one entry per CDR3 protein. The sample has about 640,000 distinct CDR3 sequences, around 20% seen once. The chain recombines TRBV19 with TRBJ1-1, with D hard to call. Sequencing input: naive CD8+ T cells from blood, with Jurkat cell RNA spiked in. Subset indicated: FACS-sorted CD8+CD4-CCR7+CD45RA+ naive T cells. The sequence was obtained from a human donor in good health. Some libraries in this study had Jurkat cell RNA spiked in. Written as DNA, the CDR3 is TGTGCCAGTAGTATAGTGGCTGACACTGAAGCTTTCTTT. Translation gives CASSIVADTEAFF.